One sample yielded the 17 T cell receptor beta chains listed below, sequenced in a study of cytomegalovirus exposure and HLA in healthy donors. Primers: 60 Vbeta forward and 13 Jbeta reverse. The assay was immunoSEQ multiplex PCR, and TCRdb's table has in-frame clones only and misses some. The sample includes 150,000 to 190,000 clones, roughly 84% of them seen just once. Material: PBMCs. These receptors were obtained from a woman aged 18-29 years in good health and CMV-seronegative.

The chain recombines TRBV28 with TRBJ2-1; 7 bases match TRBD2. The CDR3 is 16 residues long. J lost 1 base, V lost 2 bases, and 5 bases had no gene match. Germline CDR1 MDHEN, CDR2 SYDVKM. The CDR3 DNA is TGTGCCAGCAGTTTAGTGGGAGGGCGGTCCTACAATGAGCAGTTCTTC. Encoded protein: CASSLVGGRSYNEQFF.

The J gene is TRBJ1-1, the V gene TRBV10-3, with D possibly being TRBD1 (5 bases). CDR1 is ENHRY, CDR2 SYGVKD, per germline. The CDR3 consists of 13 residues. V lost 6 bases, J lost 2 bases, and 10 bases lay in between. Here the CDR3 reads CAIRLGGNTEAFF. CDR3 nucleotides: TGTGCCATCAGACTGGGGGGAAACACTGAAGCTTTCTTT.

The genes are TRBV2 and TRBJ2-1, with 8 positions matching TRBD1. This CDR3 is built from 15 residues. V dropped 9 bases and J dropped 8; count of bases not matched to a gene: 15. Germline loops: CDR1 SNHLY, CDR2 FYNNEI. CDR3 DNA: TGTGCCAGGACAGGGGTAGTAGCAGGTGGCTATGAGCAGTTCTTC. This encodes CARTGVVAGGYEQFF.

This rearrangement joins TRBV10-3 to TRBJ2-7, with TRBD2 matching over 7 bases. This CDR3 contains 14 residues. The trim removed 7 bases at V and 4 bases at J, leaving 10 bases unmatched. The germline gives CDR1 ENHRY, CDR2 SYGVKD. The CDR3 DNA reads as TGTGCCATCACCCCGGGGTGGGGGGGGTACGAGCAGTACTTC. Amino acids: CAITPGWGGYEQYF.

About this clone itself: Germline and junction disagree at one end, which may indicate a read error. This sequence joins TRBV7-9 and TRBJ1-2; D is perhaps TRBD1 (5 bases). Germline-derived CDR1 and CDR2 are SEHNR and FQNEAQ (reference sequence). This CDR3 contains 12 residues. The CDR3 nucleotides are TGTTCCAGCAGCTTAAGTCAGGGAGGCTACACCTTC. Protein sequence: CSSSLSQGGYTF.

V gene TRBV7-9 combines with J gene TRBJ1-2; 11 nucleotides match TRBD1. This CDR3 has 16 amino acids. The trim removed 5 bases at V and 5 bases at J, leaving 10 bases unmatched. Germline loops: CDR1 SEHNR, CDR2 FQNEAQ (reference sequence). The CDR3 loop is CASSRVPGTGGYGYTF. DNA of the CDR3: TGTGCCAGCAGCCGCGTACCGGGGACAGGGGGATATGGCTACACCTTC.

The rearrangement links TRBV9 to TRBJ1-5, with TRBD1 matching 9 bases. V trimming: 4 bases; J trimming: 3 bases; junction bases outside the gene matches: 5. The CDR3 is 15 amino acids. Germline V gene data show CDR1 as SGDLS and CDR2 as YYNGEE. The CDR3: CASSLGQGNNQPQHF. CDR3 DNA: TGTGCCAGCAGCCTCGGACAGGGGAACAATCAGCCCCAGCATTTT. The whole variable domain, filled in from reference TRBV9 and TRBJ1-5, reads DSGVTQTPKHLITATGQRVTLRCSPRSGDLSVYWYQQSLDQGLQFLIQYYNGEERAKGNILERFSAQQFPDLHSELNLSSLELGDSALYFCASSLGQGNNQPQHFGDGTRLSIL.

V usage is TRBV2 and J usage is TRBJ2-1, with TRBD2 as a possible D gene (6 bases). V lost 7 bases, J lost 9 bases, and 19 bases lay in between. The CDR3 loop spans 14 amino acids. CDR1 and CDR2 (germline): SNHLY, FYNNEI. CDR3 protein: CASTGAGMYGEQFF. CDR3 coding DNA: TGTGCCAGCACTGGGGCGGGAATGTATGGTGAGCAGTTCTTC.

The gene calls are TRBV6-5 and TRBJ1-4, with D unclear. The CDR3 totals 14 residues. The germline CDR1 and CDR2 sequences are MNHEY and SVGAGI. Between the trimmed V and J ends, which lost 10 bases and 6 bases, there was a span of 18 bases. In DNA form, the CDR3 reads TGTGCCACCTCCTTAACCTGGAGGGATGAAAAACTGTTTTTT. Translating it yields CATSLTWRDEKLFF.

This clone was picked up one time. The chain recombines TRBV19 with TRBJ2-7; a weak D match, TRBD1 (6 bases). Trimming took off 8 bases at V and 1 base at J, with 15 bases between the two ends. The CDR3 sequence is 14 residues long. Germline values: CDR1 LNHDA, CDR2 SQIVND (reference sequence). The CDR3 here is CASSLFDRSYEQYF. As DNA, the CDR3 is TGTGCCAGTTCTCTATTCGACAGGTCCTACGAGCAGTACTTC.

This clone came up once. This chain joins TRBV28 and TRBJ1-1, with 11 nucleotides matching TRBD1. V was pared by 11 bases and J by 3 bases, with 11 bases of the junction left unmatched. From germline, CDR1 is MDHEN and CDR2 SYDVKM. This CDR3 is built from 15 residues. CDR3 sequence reads: CAVRGTGGVDTEAFF. CDR3 DNA: TGTGCCGTGAGGGGGACAGGGGGAGTAGACACTGAAGCTTTCTTT.

This chain uses TRBV10-3 with TRBJ2-1, with TRBD2 matching 13 bases. CDR3 length equals 14 residues. The germline gives CDR1 ENHRY, CDR2 SYGVKD. V lost 7 bases, J lost 10 bases, and 7 bases stayed unmatched. The CDR3 loop is CAITPGLAGKEQFF. The CDR3 bases are TGTGCCATCACTCCGGGACTAGCGGGAAAAGAGCAGTTCTTC.

The gene calls are TRBV4-1 and TRBJ1-2; D is unclear. Per the germline V gene, CDR1 is MGHRA and CDR2 is YSYEKL. CDR3 size: 15 residues. Trimming stripped 4 bases from V and 2 bases from J, with 14 bases between. In nucleotides, the CDR3 is TGCGCCAGCAGCCCATTCGTGAGGTTGAACTATGGCTACACCTTC. It is translated as CASSPFVRLNYGYTF.

The J gene is TRBJ2-3, the V gene TRBV11-3, with TRBD2 matching over 10 bases. Germline-derived CDR1 and CDR2 are SGHNT and YENEEA. The CDR3 is made up of 14 amino acids. V trimming: 5 bases; J trimming: 6 bases; junction bases outside the gene matches: 5. CDR3 coding DNA: TGTGCCAGCAGCCAGCGGGGGGGAACTGATACGCAGTATTTT. Translation gives CASSQRGGTDTQYF.

The chain links TRBV7-9 to TRBJ1-1; D is perhaps TRBD1 (5 bases). From germline, CDR1 is SEHNR and CDR2 FQNEAQ (reference sequence). The CDR3 loop spans 15 amino acids. The germline V and J ends were trimmed by 3 bases and 4 bases, with 15 bases remaining between them. The CDR3 here is CASSLGLGGGTEAFF. CDR3 in DNA: TGTGCCAGCAGCTTGGGACTCGGGGGAGGCACTGAAGCTTTCTTT.

J is TRBJ1-2 and V is TRBV6-5, with a weak D call TRBD1 (5 bases). Germline-derived CDR1 and CDR2 are MNHEY and SVGAGI. V lost 7 bases to trimming and J lost 4 bases, with 13 bases between them. The CDR3 has 13 amino acids. The CDR3 sequence: CASTAGGVYGYTF. The DNA of the CDR3 is TGTGCCAGCACTGCGGGGGGGGTCTATGGCTACACCTTC.

This clone appeared once. The chain employs TRBV6-1 and TRBJ1-1; possibly TRBD1 for D (6 bases). With 1 base removed from V and 4 bases from J, the gap between germline ends came to 13 bases. Germline CDR1 MNHNS, CDR2 SASEGT. This CDR3 contains 15 residues. In DNA, the CDR3 is TGTGCCAGCAGTGAAGGGACCCACAGGGCCACTGAAGCTTTCTTT. As protein: CASSEGTHRATEAFF.